Listed here are 7 T cell receptor beta chains from one sample, sequenced in a study of beta chain features in type 1 diabetes. Study results and limitations: Among all four CD4+ subsets, Type 1 diabetes patients had TCRB CDR3s that were moderately but significantly shorter.

Expressed TCRB transcripts were sequenced because the isolated RNA had all been reverse transcribed beforehand. Sequenced by immunoSEQ multiplex PCR; TCRdb stores in-frame clones only, minus some. The sample has 400,000 or so clones, roughly 13% seen once; the top ten hold about 0.01%. These receptors' targets are unknown. Source material: naive CD4+ T cells from blood. The receptors come from a woman aged 18-29 years with type 1 diabetes.

This chain connects TRBV7-2 to TRBJ2-1; weak D call: TRBD1 (6 bases). Germline CDR1 is SGHTA and CDR2 is FQGNSA. The germline V and J ends were trimmed by 7 bases and 7 bases, with 14 bases remaining between them. This CDR3 is built from 13 residues. Here the CDR3 reads CASTPGRGNEQFF. For the CDR3, the DNA is TGTGCCAGCACCCCCGGCAGGGGTAATGAGCAGTTCTTC. Complete variable domain (other parts from reference TRBV7-2 and TRBJ2-1): GAGVSQSPSNKVTEKGKDVELRCDPISGHTALYWYRQSLGQGLEFLIYFQGNSAPDKSGLPSDRFSAERTGGSVSTLTIQRTQQEDSAVYLCASTPGRGNEQFFGPGTRLTVL.

This clone was detected a few times. The rearrangement uses TRBV5-1 and TRBJ1-1; D is perhaps TRBD1 (6 bases). The CDR3 has 14 residues. Germline-derived CDR1 and CDR2 are SGHRS and YFSETQ. Trimming stripped 6 bases from V and 1 base from J, with 13 bases between. The CDR3 region has the DNA TGCGCCAGCAACCCAGGGGCCACGAACACTGAAGCTTTCTTT. Amino acids: CASNPGATNTEAFF.

This chain joins TRBV7-2 and TRBJ1-1, with no clear D. This CDR3 has 17 residues. V shed 0 bases and J shed 3 bases, with 17 bases lying between them. From germline, CDR1 is SGHTA and CDR2 FQGNSA. As DNA, the CDR3 is TGTGCCAGCAGCTTAGCTCCGCGACGGAACAGTCACACTGAAGCTTTCTTT. It translates to CASSLAPRRNSHTEAFF.

Here the CDR3 DNA reads TGCAGCGTCGCCGGGACACGGGAGCAGTACTTC. Its protein product is CSVAGTREQYF. V and J are TRBV29-1 and TRBJ2-7, with a weak D call TRBD1 (6 bases). V lost 6 bases and J 7 bases, leaving 13 bases between the germline ends. CDR3 length equals 11 residues. The germline gives CDR1 SQVTM, CDR2 ANQGSEA.

The chain recombines TRBV18 with TRBJ1-6; D may be TRBD1 (5 bases). CDR3 length: 15 residues. The germline V gene has CDR1 KGHSH and CDR2 LQKENI. V lost 0 bases to trimming and J lost 7 bases, with 10 bases between them. The CDR3 DNA reads TGTGCCAGCTCACCACCCACAGGTGGCAATTCACCCCTCCACTTT. Amino acids: CASSPPTGGNSPLHF.

The rearrangement links TRBV2 to TRBJ2-5, with TRBD1 matching 7 bases. CDR3 length equals 13 residues. Germline V gives CDR1 SNHLY, CDR2 FYNNEI. V was pared by 5 bases and J by 1 base, with 1 base of the junction left unmatched. CDR3 loop: CASSRDSQETQYF. For the CDR3, the DNA is TGTGCCAGCAGTAGGGACAGCCAAGAGACCCAGTACTTC.

The J gene is TRBJ1-1, the V gene TRBV15; D perhaps matches TRBD1 (5 bases). The germline V and J ends were trimmed by 7 bases and 5 bases, with 11 bases remaining between them. The CDR3 extends over 12 amino acids. Germline CDR1 is LNHNV and CDR2 is YYDKDF (reference sequence). CDR3 loop: CATTERGTEAFF. The CDR3 DNA reads as TGTGCCACCACCGAAAGGGGTACTGAAGCTTTCTTT.